Following are 30 T cell receptor beta chains from one sample sequenced in a study of blood T cell repertoires in COVID-19. The data were produced by immunoSEQ multiplex PCR, yet TCRdb's version contains in-frame clones alone and is incomplete. The data contain roughly 150,000 clones, about nine tenths of them seen just once; the ten biggest clones take up approximately 2.4%. Sequencing was performed on peripheral blood. Receptor source: a woman aged 70 to 79 with acute or convalescent COVID-19.

V usage is TRBV28 and J usage is TRBJ2-3; 8 nucleotides match TRBD2. The CDR3 is 14 residues long. J lost 5 bases, V lost 7 bases, and 8 bases had no gene match. Germline CDR1 MDHEN, CDR2 SYDVKM. CDR3: CASIRGGLKDTQYF. In nucleotides, the CDR3 is TGTGCCAGCATACGGGGGGGCCTTAAAGATACGCAGTATTTT. The full variable domain, in which reference TRBV28 and TRBJ2-3 provide the parts outside the CDR3, is DVKVTQSSRYLVKRTGEKVFLECVQDMDHENMFWYRQDPGLGLRLIYFSYDVKMKEKGDIPEGYSVSREKKERFSLILESASTNQTSMYLCASIRGGLKDTQYFGPGTRLTVL.

The chain combines TRBV7-2 with TRBJ1-1, with D unclear. Germline V gene sequence: CDR1 SGHTA, CDR2 FQGNSA. The CDR3 sequence is 14 residues long. The germline V and J ends were trimmed by 5 bases and 1 base, with 11 bases remaining between them. The CDR3 DNA is TGTGCCAGCAGCCCCACAGTTTCGAACACTGAAGCTTTCTTT. This translates into CASSPTVSNTEAFF.

The V and J genes are TRBV7-6 and TRBJ2-6; 7 bases align to TRBD1. The CDR3 is 17 amino acids. CDR1 SGHVS and CDR2 FNYEAQ come from the germline V gene. J gave up 0 bases and V 5 bases, and 7 bases lay outside the gene matches. CDR3 nucleotides: TGTGCCAGCAGCCTCCGGGACAGTGGCTCTGGGGCCAACGTCCTGACTTTC. It encodes CASSLRDSGSGANVLTF.

The chain carries TRBV6-4 and TRBJ1-6; 8 bases are a match to TRBD1. V was pared by 6 bases and J by 9 bases, with 10 bases of the junction left unmatched. Germline-derived CDR1 and CDR2 are MRHNA and SNTAGT. The length of the CDR3 is 15 residues. CDR3 region: CASSLTGTGFSPLHF. DNA for the CDR3: TGTGCCAGCAGCCTAACCGGGACAGGTTTTTCACCCCTCCACTTT.

The rearrangement uses TRBV18 and TRBJ1-1, with 8 nucleotides matching TRBD1. The germline V gene has CDR1 KGHSH and CDR2 LQKENI. V shed 6 bases and J 5 bases; nucleotides not matched to a gene: 11. The CDR3 consists of 15 residues. CDR3 sequence: CASSPDRVVITEAFF. CDR3 bases: TGTGCCAGCTCCCCGGACAGGGTTGTTATAACTGAAGCTTTCTTT.

The CDR3 DNA reads TGTGCCAGAAGCTTAGCGCGGGGGAAGGGATACAATGAGCAGTTCTTC. Encoded protein: CARSLARGKGYNEQFF. The chain links TRBV7-5 to TRBJ2-1; the listed D gene, TRBD2, was not tested against the DNA. TRBV7-5 represents a pseudogene. The CDR3 loop spans 16 amino acids.

The chain is built from TRBV6-5 and TRBJ2-1, with TRBD1 matching over 10 bases. From germline, CDR1 is MNHEY and CDR2 SVGAGI. This CDR3 has 15 residues. Germline trimming cut 4 bases from V and 7 bases from J; bases unmatched to any gene: 7. The CDR3 DNA reads TGTGCCAGCAGTTCGCGGACAGGGGGACGGAATGAGCAGTTCTTC. As protein: CASSSRTGGRNEQFF.

V gene TRBV5-8 combines with J gene TRBJ1-1, with 7 bases aligning to TRBD1. From germline, CDR1 is SGHTS and CDR2 YDEGEE. V gave up 6 bases and J gave up 5 bases; unmatched junction bases: 19. CDR3 length equals 17 residues. DNA for the CDR3: TGTGCCAGCACCACCGGGGGGGGACGCCCAGGGGGAACTGAAGCTTTCTTT. This gives the protein CASTTGGGRPGGTEAFF.

The chain is built from TRBV3-1 (or the pseudogene TRBV3-2) and TRBJ2-3; D perhaps matches TRBD2 (5 bases). V was trimmed by 4 bases and J by 4 bases, leaving 9 bases between them. CDR3 length equals 13 residues. CDR1 and CDR2 from the germline V gene are LGHDT and YNNKEL (reference sequence). The CDR3 is CASSRLASDTQYF. The CDR3 bases are TGTGCCAGCAGCCGCCTAGCATCAGATACGCAGTATTTT.

This clone came up once. The V and J genes are TRBV2 and TRBJ1-1; 7 positions agree with TRBD1. Germline loops: CDR1 SNHLY, CDR2 FYNNEI. V shed 3 bases and J 3 bases; nucleotides not matched to a gene: 7. This CDR3 has 15 residues. CDR3 in amino acids: CASSDPTGIYTEAFF. The CDR3 DNA follows: TGTGCCAGCAGTGACCCGACAGGGATCTACACTGAAGCTTTCTTT.

The chain carries TRBV7-9 and TRBJ2-3; 13 bases are a match to TRBD2. Unmatched junction bases numbered 8, after V lost 6 bases and J lost 5 bases. Germline CDR1 is SEHNR and CDR2 is FQNEAQ (reference sequence). This CDR3 has 16 residues. CDR3 protein: CASSLLAGGHQDTQYF. CDR3 nucleotides: TGTGCCAGCAGTCTACTAGCGGGGGGGCATCAAGATACGCAGTATTTT.

This chain uses TRBV6-2 or TRBV6-3 with TRBJ2-1, with 11 bases matching TRBD2. This CDR3 region has 16 residues. The germline V gene encodes CDR1 MNHEY and CDR2 SVGEGT. V lost 4 bases and J lost 7; bases outside the gene matches: 9. The CDR3 nucleotides are TGTGCCAGCAGTTCCCTACTAGCGGGGGTCCTTAATGAGCAGTTCTTC. Protein: CASSSLLAGVLNEQFF.

The chain is built from TRBV20-1 and TRBJ1-2; D gene uncertain. From germline, CDR1 is DFQATT and CDR2 SNEGSKA (reference sequence). The CDR3 is 11 amino acids. Trimming stripped 2 bases from V and 5 bases from J, with 6 bases between. The CDR3 loop reads CSARTVYGYTF. CDR3 nucleotide sequence: TGCAGTGCTAGAACGGTTTATGGCTACACCTTC.

The rearrangement links TRBV5-8 to TRBJ1-6; 7 nucleotides match TRBD1. The V and J ends lost 0 bases and 6 bases, in that order; junction bases with no gene match: 9. This CDR3 contains 17 residues. Germline V CDR1 and CDR2: SGHTS, YDEGEE. CDR3 coding DNA: TGTGCCAGCAGCTTGGACAGGGGTTTTTCGAGTAATTCACCCCTCCACTTT. The encoded protein is CASSLDRGFSSNSPLHF.

The V and J genes are TRBV7-9 and TRBJ2-5, with D maybe TRBD2 (5 bases). Trimming removed 3 bases at V and 7 bases at J, with 12 bases between. The CDR3 contains 13 residues. Germline V gene data show CDR1 as SEHNR and CDR2 as FQNEAQ (reference sequence). CDR3 nucleotide sequence: TGTGCCAGCAGCTTTGAGGGTACTGGGACCCAGTACTTC. As protein: CASSFEGTGTQYF.

V gene TRBV3-1 (or the pseudogene TRBV3-2) combines with J gene TRBJ1-6; the match to TRBD1 covers 8 bases. The CDR3 is 15 residues long. CDR1 is LGHDT and CDR2 is YNNKEL in the germline V gene (reference sequence). V shed 4 bases, J shed 7 bases, and the junction held 6 bases outside the gene matches. CDR3 DNA sequence: TGTGCCAGCAGCCGAGGGGGACAGGAGAATTCACCCCTCCACTTT. Translating it yields CASSRGGQENSPLHF.

V gene TRBV28 combines with J gene TRBJ1-2; D is possibly TRBD1 (5 bases). The germline CDR1 and CDR2 sequences are MDHEN and SYDVKM. The V end was cut by 4 bases, the J end by 4 bases, with 16 bases between. The CDR3 consists of 15 residues. This chain's CDR3 is CASSSLGGLGYGYTF. For the CDR3, the DNA is TGTGCCAGCAGTTCCCTGGGGGGATTAGGCTATGGCTACACCTTC.

This chain connects TRBV18 to TRBJ1-1, with 7 positions matching TRBD1. This CDR3 region has 14 residues. The germline gives CDR1 KGHSH, CDR2 LQKENI. V dropped 5 bases and J dropped 1; count of bases not matched to a gene: 4. The CDR3 spells CASSKGGPNTEAFF. As DNA, the CDR3 is TGTGCCAGCTCAAAAGGGGGCCCGAACACTGAAGCTTTCTTT. The whole variable domain, remainder taken from reference TRBV18 and TRBJ1-1, is NAGVMQNPRHLVRRRGQEARLRCSPMKGHSHVYWYRQLPEEGLKFMVYLQKENIIDESGMPKERFSAEFPKEGPSILRIQQVVRGDSAAYFCASSKGGPNTEAFFGQGTRLTVV.

The chain has TRBV27 and TRBJ1-3, with TRBD1 as a possible D gene (5 bases). This CDR3 spans 15 amino acids. V was shortened by 0 bases and J by 3 bases, with 9 bases between the two germline ends. The V gene's germline CDR1 is MNHEY and CDR2 SMNVEV (reference sequence). In DNA, the CDR3 is TGTGCCAGCAGTTTATCCGGGGGGGTTGGAAACACCATATATTTT. As protein: CASSLSGGVGNTIYF.

The chain has TRBV2 and TRBJ1-2, with D maybe TRBD1 (5 bases). CDR1 SNHLY and CDR2 FYNNEI come from the germline V gene. V was shortened by 8 bases and J by 4 bases, with 8 bases between the two germline ends. The CDR3 loop spans 11 amino acids. The CDR3 spells CASGAGYGYTF. The CDR3 DNA sequence: TGTGCCAGCGGGGCAGGCTATGGCTACACCTTC.

To note about this clone: One junction end disagrees with the germline gene, perhaps due to a read error. The chain couples TRBV2 to TRBJ2-3; no clear D. Germline lookup yields CDR1 SNHLY and CDR2 FYNNEI. The CDR3 covers 15 residues. CDR3 residues: CASSEDIAGTDTQYF. CDR3 DNA: TGTGCCAGCAGCGAAGATATTGCGGGCACAGATACGCAGTATTTT. Supplemented by reference TRBV2 and TRBJ2-3, the full variable domain reads EPEVTQTPSHQVTQMGQEVILRCVPISNHLYFYWYRQILGQKVEFLVSFYNNEISEKSEIFDDQFSVERPDGSNFTLKIRSTKLEDSAMYFCASSEDIAGTDTQYFGPGTRLTVL.

The rearrangement uses TRBV24-1 and TRBJ1-6, with D maybe TRBD1 (6 bases). The CDR3 has 12 amino acids. Germline CDR1 and CDR2: KGHDR and SFDVKD. Trimming pared 4 bases from V and 12 bases from J, leaving 9 bases between. Here the CDR3 reads CATSEGGGPLHF. For the CDR3, the DNA is TGTGCCACCAGTGAAGGGGGGGGACCCCTCCACTTT.

This clone was detected once. The chain combines TRBV27 with TRBJ1-1; D may be TRBD1 (6 bases). V was trimmed by 5 bases and J by 4 bases, leaving 17 bases between them. Germline V gives CDR1 MNHEY, CDR2 SMNVEV (reference sequence). The CDR3 totals 15 residues. The CDR3 DNA reads TGTGCCAGCAGTCGAGAACTACAGGGCGGCACTGAAGCTTTCTTT. Translation: CASSRELQGGTEAFF.

V gene TRBV18 combines with J gene TRBJ2-5; TRBD1 matches 9 bases. Germline-derived CDR1 and CDR2 are KGHSH and LQKENI. The CDR3 totals 14 residues. V trimming: 3 bases; J trimming: 2 bases; junction bases outside the gene matches: 1. CDR3 sequence: CASSPGTGQETQYF. CDR3 bases: TGTGCCAGCTCACCCGGGACAGGGCAAGAGACCCAGTACTTC.

The chain is built from TRBV5-1 and TRBJ1-2; 8 positions agree with TRBD1. The V and J ends lost 4 bases and 0 bases, in that order; junction bases with no gene match: 5. The V gene's germline CDR1 is SGHRS and CDR2 YFSETQ. CDR3 length equals 15 residues. The DNA of the CDR3 is TGCGCCAGCAGCCTAACGGACAGGGCTAACTATGGCTACACCTTC. Protein product: CASSLTDRANYGYTF. Based on the CDR3 plus reference TRBV5-1 and TRBJ1-2, the full variable domain is KAGVTQTPRYLIKTRGQQVTLSCSPISGHRSVSWYQQTPGQGLQFLFEYFSETQRNKGNFPGRFSGRQFSNSRSEMNVSTLELGDSALYLCASSLTDRANYGYTFGSGTRLTVV.

The chain couples TRBV12-2 to TRBJ2-5; the table's D call, TRBD1, was not checked against the DNA. TRBV12-2 has pseudogene status. CDR3 length equals 19 residues. CDR3 bases: TGTGCAAGTCGCCGCTTTTGGCAGACCGGAGAGGGGGCCCAAGAGACCCAGTACTTC. Its translation is CASRRFWQTGEGAQETQYF.

The chain has TRBV5-1 and TRBJ2-2; D is uncertain. The CDR3 loop spans 14 amino acids. The ends were cut back, 0 bases at V and 7 bases at J, with 10 bases in the middle. Per germline, CDR1 SGHRS and CDR2 YFSETQ. CDR3 DNA: TGCGCCAGCAGCTTGGACCACGCCGGCGGGGAGCTGTTTTTT. Translating it yields CASSLDHAGGELFF.

The V call is TRBV5-1, the J call TRBJ1-1; D gene uncertain. The CDR3 is 14 amino acids. V lost 3 bases, J lost 7 bases, and 16 bases lay in between. Germline V gives CDR1 SGHRS, CDR2 YFSETQ. CDR3 region: CASSWVGTSLEAFF. CDR3 in DNA: TGCGCCAGCAGCTGGGTGGGCACGTCGCTTGAAGCTTTCTTT.

V usage is TRBV7-8 and J usage is TRBJ2-7, with 7 bases fitting TRBD1. Germline CDR1 reads SGHVS; CDR2 reads FQNEAQ. The CDR3 has 13 residues. After removal of 3 bases from V and 7 bases from J, the junction contained 6 bases not matched to a gene. CDR3 region: CASSFRGRGEQYV. In nucleotides, the CDR3 is TGTGCCAGCAGCTTCAGGGGGAGAGGGGAGCAGTACGTC.

The V gene is TRBV2, the J gene TRBJ1-2; maybe TRBD1 (5 bases). With 4 bases removed from V and 1 base from J, the gap between germline ends came to 7 bases. CDR3 length: 13 amino acids. The germline V gene has CDR1 SNHLY and CDR2 FYNNEI. CDR3 DNA: TGTGCCAGCAGTGTTGACAGTAACTATGGCTACACCTTC. This encodes CASSVDSNYGYTF.